This TCR beta chain originates from a study of sequential checkpoint blockade in melanoma. Study information: TCRβ was sequenced from DNA of 90 to 95 pretreatment tumors.

Study-level findings and limits: Pretreatment TIL clonality tracked with response in the nivolumab-first arm.

Regarding treatment: randomized to nivolumab then ipilimumab (arm A) or the reverse (arm B). DNA-damaging chemotherapy had not been given to any patient beforehand. This clone came up a few times. Its specificity is not known. Here immunoSEQ multiplex PCR was the method, and the copy in TCRdb shows in-frame clones only, minus some. Found here are under 400 clones, approximately 20% of them singletons; the top ten hold 8% to 13%. This CDR3 spans 16 amino acids. Looked up from germline, CDR1 is MNHGY and CDR2 is SAAAGT. The J segment lost 8 bases and the V segment lost 6 bases, leaving 11 bases of the junction unmatched.

This chain links TRBV6-8 with TRBJ2-1; TRBD2 aligns across 12 bases. This TCR was recovered from a human donor with melanoma. The sequenced sample was tumor tissue (inferred from file names), obtained from a patient given nivolumab and ipilimumab in sequence. CDR3 region: CASSLLAGGPMDEQFF. The CDR3 region has the DNA TGTGCCAGCAGCCTTCTAGCGGGAGGGCCCATGGATGAGCAGTTCTTC.